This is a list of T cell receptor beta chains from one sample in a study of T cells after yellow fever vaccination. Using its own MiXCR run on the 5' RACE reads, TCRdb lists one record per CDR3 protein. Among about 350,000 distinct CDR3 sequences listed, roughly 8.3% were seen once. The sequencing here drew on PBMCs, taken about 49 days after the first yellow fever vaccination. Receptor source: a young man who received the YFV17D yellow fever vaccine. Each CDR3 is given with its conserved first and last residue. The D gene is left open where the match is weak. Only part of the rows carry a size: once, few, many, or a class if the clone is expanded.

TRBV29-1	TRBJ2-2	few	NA	CSVEGGAAGELFF	TGCAGCGTTGAAGGGGGTGCCGCCGGGGAGCTGTTTTTT
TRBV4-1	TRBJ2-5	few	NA	CASSLHMESLETQYF	TGCGCCAGCAGCCTCCACATGGAATCTTTGGAGACCCAGTACTTC
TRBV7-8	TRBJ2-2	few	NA	CASQRKETTRVTGELFF	TGTGCCAGTCAACGTAAGGAGACTACCCGAGTGACCGGGGAGCTGTTTTTT
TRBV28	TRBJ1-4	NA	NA	CASSFSFSGSATNEKLFF	TGTGCCAGCAGTTTCTCTTTTTCAGGGTCCGCAACTAATGAAAAACTGTTTTTT
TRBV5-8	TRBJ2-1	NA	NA	CASSQPFPYEQFF	TGTGCCAGCAGCCAACCTTTCCCCTATGAGCAGTTCTTC
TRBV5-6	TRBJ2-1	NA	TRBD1	CASSFGQGYNEQFF	TGTGCCAGCAGCTTCGGACAGGGGTACAATGAGCAGTTCTTC
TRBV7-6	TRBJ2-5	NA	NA	CASSLRLRETQYF	TGTGCCAGCAGCTTAAGGTTGCGGGAGACCCAGTACTTC
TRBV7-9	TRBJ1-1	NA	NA	CASTHIGLNTEAFF	TGTGCCAGCACCCATATCGGACTGAACACTGAAGCTTTCTTT
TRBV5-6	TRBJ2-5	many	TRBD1	CASSGTVQETQYF	TGTGCCAGCAGCGGGACAGTCCAAGAGACCCAGTACTTC
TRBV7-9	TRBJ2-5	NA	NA	CASSQPSLYQETQYF	TGTGCCAGCAGCCAACCCTCATTGTACCAAGAGACCCAGTACTTC
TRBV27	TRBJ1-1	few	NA	CASSHGTEAFF	TGTGCCAGCAGCCACGGAACTGAAGCTTTCTTT
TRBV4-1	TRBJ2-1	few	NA	CASSQVGNNEQFF	TGCGCCAGCAGCCAAGTGGGCAACAATGAGCAGTTCTTC
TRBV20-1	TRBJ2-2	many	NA	CSASFSGTGELFF	TGCAGTGCTAGTTTCAGTGGCACCGGGGAGCTGTTTTTT
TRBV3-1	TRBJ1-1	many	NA	CASSREGVWDTEAFF	TGTGCCAGCAGCCGAGAGGGAGTGTGGGACACTGAAGCTTTCTTT
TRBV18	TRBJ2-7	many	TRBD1	CASSAAGTGDYEQYF	TGTGCCAGCTCAGCAGCCGGGACAGGGGATTACGAGCAGTACTTC
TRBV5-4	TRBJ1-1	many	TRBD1	CASSLNRDRAFF	TGTGCCAGCAGCTTGAACCGGGACAGGGCTTTCTTT
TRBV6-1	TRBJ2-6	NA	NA	CASRLRAGGYSGANVLTF	TGTGCCAGCCGGCTCCGGGCAGGGGGGTACTCTGGGGCCAACGTCCTGACTTTC
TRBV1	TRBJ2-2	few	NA	CTSEAGELFF	TGCACCAGCGAAGCCGGGGAGCTGTTTTTT
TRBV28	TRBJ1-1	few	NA	CASRPDSNTEAFF	TGTGCCAGCAGACCGGACAGTAACACTGAAGCTTTCTTT
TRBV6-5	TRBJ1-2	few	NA	CASSYSAGPFPSGYTF	TGTGCCAGCAGTTACTCGGCAGGACCTTTCCCGTCCGGCTACACCTTC
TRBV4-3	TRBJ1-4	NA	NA	CASSQDRRRQGVGEKLFF	TGCGCCAGCAGCCAAGATCGCAGGCGGCAGGGTGTGGGTGAAAAACTGTTTTTT
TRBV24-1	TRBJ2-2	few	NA	CATSEGSRELFF	TGTGCCACCAGTGAGGGTTCGCGTGAGCTGTTTTTT
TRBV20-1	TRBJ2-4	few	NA	CSARGFVDMRAAKNIQYF	TGCAGTGCTAGAGGGTTCGTGGACATGAGGGCAGCCAAAAACATTCAGTACTTC
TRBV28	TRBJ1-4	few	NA	CASSSANREKLFF	TGTGCCAGCAGTTCCGCAAACCGGGAAAAACTGTTTTTT
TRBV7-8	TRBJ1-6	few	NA	CASSASGGSYNSPLHF	TGTGCCAGCAGCGCCTCGGGGGGCTCCTATAATTCACCCCTCCACTTT
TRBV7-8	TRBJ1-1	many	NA	CASSLGQITEAFF	TGTGCCAGCAGCTTAGGACAGATCACTGAAGCTTTCTTT
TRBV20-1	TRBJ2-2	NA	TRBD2	CSASLATKNTGELFF	TGCAGTGCCTCACTAGCGACAAAGAACACCGGGGAGCTGTTTTTT
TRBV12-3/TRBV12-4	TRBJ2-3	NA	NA	CASRVLAADTQYF	TGTGCCAGCAGGGTCCTGGCCGCAGATACGCAGTATTTT
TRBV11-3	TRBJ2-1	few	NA	CASSLTGIGYNEQFF	TGTGCCAGCAGCTTAACAGGGATAGGGTACAATGAGCAGTTCTTC
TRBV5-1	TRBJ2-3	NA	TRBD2	CASSPGLSGTDTQYF	TGCGCCAGCAGCCCGGGACTATCTGGCACAGATACGCAGTATTTT
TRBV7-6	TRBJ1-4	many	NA	CASSLRPATNEKLFF	TGTGCCAGCAGCTTAAGACCGGCAACTAATGAAAAACTGTTTTTT
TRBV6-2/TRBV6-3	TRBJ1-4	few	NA	CASSRRDSGVGKLFF	TGTGCCAGCAGTCGCCGGGACTCCGGAGTCGGAAAACTGTTTTTT
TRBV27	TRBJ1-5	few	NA	CASSLSQWRGVSNQPQHF	TGTGCCAGCAGTTTATCCCAGTGGAGGGGGGTAAGCAATCAGCCCCAGCATTTT
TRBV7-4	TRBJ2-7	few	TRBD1	CASSQISGTGWYEQYF	TGTGCCAGCAGCCAGATTTCCGGGACAGGGTGGTACGAGCAGTACTTC
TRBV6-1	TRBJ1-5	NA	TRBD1	CASRDQGAGQPQHF	TGTGCCAGCAGGGATCAGGGGGCCGGACAGCCCCAGCATTTT
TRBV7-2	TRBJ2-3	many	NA	CASSSLDTQYF	TGTGCCAGCAGCTCCCTTGATACGCAGTATTTT
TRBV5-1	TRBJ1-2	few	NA	CASSFPEGGKGGYTF	TGCGCCAGCAGCTTCCCTGAAGGGGGTAAAGGTGGCTACACCTTC
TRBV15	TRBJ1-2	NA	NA	CATSRDRGNYGYTF	TGTGCCACCAGCAGAGATCGGGGGAACTATGGCTACACCTTC
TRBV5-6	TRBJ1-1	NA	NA	CASSRRGAEEAFF	TGTGCCAGCAGCCGCCGGGGGGCGGAGGAAGCTTTCTTT
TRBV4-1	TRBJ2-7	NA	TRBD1	CASSQGRQGAYEQYF	TGCGCCAGCAGCCAAGGGAGACAGGGGGCGTATGAGCAGTACTTC
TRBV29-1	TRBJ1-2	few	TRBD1	CSVEGGRRQGASPGYTF	TGCAGCGTTGAGGGGGGCCGGAGACAGGGGGCCTCGCCTGGCTACACCTTC
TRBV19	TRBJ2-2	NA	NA	CASRWRGDTGELFF	TGTGCCAGTAGATGGCGGGGAGACACCGGGGAGCTGTTTTTT
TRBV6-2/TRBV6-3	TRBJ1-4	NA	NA	CASSHQSDKWHEKLFF	TGTGCCAGCAGTCACCAAAGCGACAAATGGCATGAAAAACTGTTTTTT
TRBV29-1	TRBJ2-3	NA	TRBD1	CSVPRDSPTDTQYF	TGCAGCGTGCCCAGGGACAGCCCTACAGATACGCAGTATTTT
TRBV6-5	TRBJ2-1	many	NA	CASSYSELSSYNEQFF	TGTGCCAGCAGTTACTCCGAGCTATCCTCCTACAATGAGCAGTTCTTC
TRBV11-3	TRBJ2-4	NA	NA	CASSLGKEYIQYF	TGTGCCAGCAGCTTAGGGAAGGAGTACATTCAGTACTTC
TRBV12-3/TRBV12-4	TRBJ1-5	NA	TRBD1	CASTKTGNLGYSNQPQHF	TGTGCCAGCACCAAGACAGGGAATCTTGGGTATAGCAATCAGCCCCAGCATTTT
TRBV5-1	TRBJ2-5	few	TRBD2	CASSNLAGGEETQYF	TGCGCCAGCAGTAACCTAGCGGGGGGGGAAGAGACCCAGTACTTC
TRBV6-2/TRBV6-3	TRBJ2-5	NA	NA	CASANAPEAQYF	TGTGCCAGCGCCAACGCCCCGGAGGCCCAGTACTTC
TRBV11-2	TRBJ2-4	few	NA	CASSFAGRLKNIQYF	TGTGCCAGCAGCTTTGCAGGGAGGCTCAAAAACATTCAGTACTTC
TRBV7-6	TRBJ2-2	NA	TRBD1	CASSPVGQANTGELFF	TGTGCCAGCAGCCCAGTGGGACAGGCAAACACCGGGGAGCTGTTTTTT
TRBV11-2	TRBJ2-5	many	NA	CASSWMETQYF	TGTGCCAGCAGCTGGATGGAGACCCAGTACTTC